The source of this T cell receptor beta chain is a study of cytomegalovirus exposure and HLA in healthy donors. The CDR3 runs to 14 residues. Germline CDR1 LGHNT, CDR2 FRNRAP. V was shortened by 7 bases and J by 3 bases, with 15 bases between the two germline ends. Clones were sequenced by immunoSEQ multiplex PCR, and TCRdb holds only the in-frame ones, with some missing. Counted here are approximately 180,000 clones, about 86% occurring once; the ten biggest clones make up approximately 1.5%. V and J are TRBV12-5 and TRBJ1-1, with D possibly TRBD1 on 5 matching bases. Sequencing used PBMCs. The receptor was derived from a woman in her 30s in good health and CMV-seronegative. This CDR3 is CASVAWGTHTEAFF. The CDR3 DNA reads as TGTGCTAGTGTCGCTTGGGGCACCCACACTGAAGCTTTCTTT.